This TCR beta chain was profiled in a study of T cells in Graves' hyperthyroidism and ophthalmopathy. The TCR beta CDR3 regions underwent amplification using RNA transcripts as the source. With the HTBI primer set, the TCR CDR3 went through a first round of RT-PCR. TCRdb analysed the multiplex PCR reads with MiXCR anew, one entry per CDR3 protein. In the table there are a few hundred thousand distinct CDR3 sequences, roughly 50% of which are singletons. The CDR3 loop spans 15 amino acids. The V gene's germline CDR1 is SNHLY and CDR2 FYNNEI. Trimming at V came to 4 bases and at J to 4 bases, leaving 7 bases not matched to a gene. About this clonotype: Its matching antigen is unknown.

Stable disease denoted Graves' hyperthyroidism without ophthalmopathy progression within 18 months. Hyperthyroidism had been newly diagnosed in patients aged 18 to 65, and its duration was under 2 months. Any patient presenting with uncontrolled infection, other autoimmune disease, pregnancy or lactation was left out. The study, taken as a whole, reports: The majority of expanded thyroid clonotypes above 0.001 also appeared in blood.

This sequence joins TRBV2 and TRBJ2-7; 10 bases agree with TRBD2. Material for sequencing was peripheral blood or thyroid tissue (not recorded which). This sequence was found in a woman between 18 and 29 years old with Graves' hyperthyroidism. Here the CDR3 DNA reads TGTGCCAGCAGTGGCCGGCTAGCGGGAGTGTACGAGCAGTACTTC. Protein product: CASSGRLAGVYEQYF.